The 13 T cell receptor beta chains reported below all come from one sample, sequenced in a study of control samples from healthy donors and cancer patients. Assay: immunoSEQ multiplex PCR; the TCRdb copy retains only in-frame clones and omits some. This sample has approximately 86,000 clones, with approximately 93% found just once. Sequencing used blood. The receptor set was obtained from a woman in her twenties or thirties in good health.

The count of this clone is one. J is TRBJ1-6 and V is TRBV7-9; 7 bases match TRBD1. V lost 2 bases, J lost 10 bases, and 8 bases stayed unmatched. CDR1 and CDR2 (germline): SEHNR, FQNEAQ (reference sequence). CDR3 length equals 15 residues. The CDR3 DNA is TGTGCCAGCAGCTTAACACAGGGGTTTCGATCACCCCTCCACTTT. Protein product: CASSLTQGFRSPLHF.

The chain uses TRBV6-1 and TRBJ1-6; 7 bases are shared with TRBD1. Losses at the gene ends were 2 bases for V and 7 bases for J; bases not matched to a gene: 5. The germline CDR1 and CDR2 sequences are MNHNS and SASEGT. The CDR3 sequence is 15 residues long. The CDR3 reads CASSERDSANSPLHF. Here the CDR3 DNA reads TGTGCCAGCAGTGAACGGGACAGTGCCAATTCACCCCTCCACTTT.

The chain carries TRBV7-9 and TRBJ1-2, with no clear D. Trimming shortened V by 1 base and J by 6 bases, and 6 bases separated the two germline ends. Per the germline V gene, CDR1 is SEHNR and CDR2 is FQNEAQ (reference sequence). The CDR3 is 12 residues long. This chain's CDR3 is CASSLVVDGYTF. The CDR3 region has the DNA TGTGCCAGCAGCTTAGTGGTAGATGGCTACACCTTC.

The chain employs TRBV5-5 and TRBJ1-6, with 7 bases aligning to TRBD1. Germline V gene data show CDR1 as SGHKS and CDR2 as YYEKEE (reference sequence). This CDR3 is 15 amino acids long. J lost 9 bases, V lost 2 bases, and 8 bases had no gene match. The CDR3 sequence is CASSLVRGEGSPLHF. CDR3 in DNA: TGTGCCAGCAGCTTAGTCAGGGGGGAAGGTTCACCCCTCCACTTT. Combining the CDR3 with reference TRBV5-5 and TRBJ1-6 gives the whole variable domain DAGVTQSPTHLIKTRGQQVTLRCSPISGHKSVSWYQQVLGQGPQFIFQYYEKEERGRGNFPDRFSARQFPNYSSELNVNALLLGDSALYLCASSLVRGEGSPLHFGNGTRLTVT.

The chain links TRBV19 to TRBJ1-5, with 11 bases fitting TRBD1. Trimming took 4 bases from V and 6 from J; bases not matched to a gene: 2. The CDR3 runs 14 residues. Germline assignment: CDR1 LNHDA and CDR2 SQIVND (reference sequence). The CDR3 loop reads CASSTDRGRQPQHF. The DNA of the CDR3 is TGTGCCAGTAGTACGGACAGGGGGCGTCAGCCCCAGCATTTT.

As to this clone: One junction end disagrees with the germline gene, perhaps due to a read error. The chain has TRBV5-1 and TRBJ2-5; 15 bases agree with TRBD2. This CDR3 has 16 amino acids. Germline values: CDR1 SGHRS, CDR2 YFSETQ. The CDR3 DNA sequence: TGCACCAGCAGCCAGGGACTAGCGGGGGGTCAAGAGACCCAGTACTTC. Translation: CTSSQGLAGGQETQYF.

The chain employs TRBV15 and TRBJ1-2; possible D gene TRBD1, 5 bases. The CDR3 loop spans 16 amino acids. The V gene's germline CDR1 is LNHNV and CDR2 YYDKDF (reference sequence). Trimming removed 0 bases from V and 0 bases from J, with 11 bases in between. The CDR3 bases are TGTGCCACCAGCAGAGAGTTGGACACAGCTAACTATGGCTACACCTTC. Translated: CATSRELDTANYGYTF.

The rearrangement uses TRBV5-4 and TRBJ2-2; D remains ambiguous. CDR1 and CDR2 (germline): SGHNT, YYREEE (reference sequence). This CDR3 comprises 14 residues. V lost 5 bases and J 1 base, leaving 9 bases between the germline ends. This chain's CDR3 is CASRLEKNTGELFF. DNA for the CDR3: TGTGCCAGCAGGCTGGAAAAGAACACCGGGGAGCTGTTTTTT.

This chain uses TRBV7-6 with TRBJ2-1, with 10 nucleotides matching TRBD2. V was clipped by 5 bases and J by 4 bases; unmatched bases: 5. Germline CDR1 and CDR2: SGHVS and FNYEAQ. The CDR3 consists of 15 residues. The chain's CDR3 is CASSRTSGVYNEQFF. For the CDR3, the DNA is TGTGCCAGCAGCCGAACTAGCGGGGTTTACAATGAGCAGTTCTTC.

This sequence joins TRBV4-1 and TRBJ1-5; D is perhaps TRBD1 (6 bases). CDR3 length equals 16 residues. Germline lookup yields CDR1 MGHRA and CDR2 YSYEKL. Trimming took 0 bases from V and 9 from J, leaving 18 bases between them. The CDR3 loop reads CASSQDTGSKSRPQHF. CDR3 sequence (DNA): TGCGCCAGCAGCCAAGACACAGGGTCGAAGTCTCGGCCCCAGCATTTT.

V usage is TRBV28 and J usage is TRBJ2-7; TRBD1 agrees at 9 bases. The V gene end was trimmed by 7 bases and the J gene end by 0 bases; junction bases not matched to a gene: 13. Germline V lookup: CDR1 MDHEN, CDR2 SYDVKM. This CDR3 region has 17 residues. The CDR3 loop reads CASTPGAPGQGSYEQYF. The CDR3 region has the DNA TGTGCCAGCACCCCAGGGGCCCCGGGACAGGGCTCCTACGAGCAGTACTTC.

The V call is TRBV5-6, the J call TRBJ2-1; a possible D gene is TRBD2 (6 bases). Trimming cost V 4 bases and J 5 bases, with 16 bases left between them. The CDR3 has 15 amino acids. Germline CDR1 is SGHDT and CDR2 is YYEEEE. The CDR3 DNA is TGTGCCAGCAGCCCCTATTGGGGAGGACACAATGAGCAGTTCTTC. Its translation is CASSPYWGGHNEQFF.

This clone has just one count. This sequence joins TRBV3-1 (or the pseudogene TRBV3-2) and TRBJ1-6, with 9 positions matching TRBD1. Trimming removed 4 bases from V and 8 bases from J; junction bases left unmatched: 9. CDR1 is LGHDT, CDR2 YNNKEL, per germline (reference sequence). There are 16 residues in the CDR3. The CDR3 region has the DNA TGTGCCAGCAGCCCCGATGGACAGGGGAGATATTCACCCCTCCACTTT. Its protein product is CASSPDGQGRYSPLHF.